Following are 26 T cell receptor beta chains from one sample sequenced in a study of siplizumab effects on memory and regulatory T cells. Profiling relied on immunoSEQ multiplex PCR, and the TCRdb table lists in-frame clones only, not all of them. Of more than 85,000 clones listed, under 95% were seen once; the top ten hold 0.75%. The sample was Tregs sorted from blood. Every receptor here comes from a human donor in good health.

The chain combines TRBV18 with TRBJ2-3; TRBD1 matches at 9 bases. The length of the CDR3 is 16 residues. V lost 3 bases, J lost 3 bases, and 7 bases stayed unmatched. The germline V gene encodes CDR1 KGHSH and CDR2 LQKENI. CDR3 DNA: TGTGCCAGCTCACCTCCGGGACAGGGCTTTACAGATACGCAGTATTTT. This codes for CASSPPGQGFTDTQYF. Complete variable domain (other parts from reference TRBV18 and TRBJ2-3): NAGVMQNPRHLVRRRGQEARLRCSPMKGHSHVYWYRQLPEEGLKFMVYLQKENIIDESGMPKERFSAEFPKEGPSILRIQQVVRGDSAAYFCASSPPGQGFTDTQYFGPGTRLTVL.

V is TRBV5-6 and J is TRBJ1-3, with D unclear. The CDR3 sequence is 12 residues long. In germline, CDR1 is SGHDT, CDR2 YYEEEE. Trimming shortened V by 0 bases and J by 4 bases, and 2 bases separated the two germline ends. The CDR3 nucleotides are TGTGCCAGCAGCTTGGTCGGAAACACCATATATTTT. It codes for CASSLVGNTIYF. Full variable domain (rest looked up from reference TRBV5-6 and TRBJ1-3): DAGVTQSPTHLIKTRGQQVTLRCSPKSGHDTVSWYQQALGQGPQFIFQYYEEEERQRGNFPDRFSGHQFPNYSSELNVNALLLGDSALYLCASSLVGNTIYFGEGSWLTVV.

This chain uses TRBV19 with TRBJ1-5; weak D call: TRBD1 (5 bases). This CDR3 contains 11 residues. V shed 9 bases and J shed 6 bases, with 9 bases lying between them. The V gene's germline CDR1 is LNHDA and CDR2 SQIVND (reference sequence). The CDR3 DNA follows: TGTGCCAGCGGGGGGATTCAGCCCCAGCATTTT. Encoded protein: CASGGIQPQHF.

J is TRBJ1-2 and V is TRBV5-4; unclear D gene. V was cut by 4 bases and J by 2 bases, with 12 bases left in between. Germline lookup yields CDR1 SGHNT and CDR2 YYREEE (reference sequence). CDR3 size: 14 residues. CDR3 region: CASSRSDSNYGYTF. DNA for the CDR3: TGTGCCAGCAGCCGATCCGATTCCAACTATGGCTACACCTTC.

The V gene is TRBV5-1, the J gene TRBJ1-1; possibly TRBD1 for D (5 bases). CDR3 length equals 15 residues. V was clipped by 6 bases and J by 1 base, with 16 bases between them. Per the germline V gene, CDR1 is SGHRS and CDR2 is YFSETQ. The CDR3 sequence: CASTPDRGRNTEAFF. Written as DNA, the CDR3 is TGCGCCAGCACCCCGGATCGGGGCAGGAACACTGAAGCTTTCTTT.

Here the CDR3 DNA reads TGTGCCAGTAGCCATGACAGGGCAGGTCAGCCCCAGCATTTT. It is translated as CASSHDRAGQPQHF. V is TRBV19 and J is TRBJ1-5; 7 positions agree with TRBD1. The CDR3 spans 14 residues. Germline CDR1 LNHDA, CDR2 SQIVND (reference sequence). The V segment lost 6 bases and the J segment 6 bases; nucleotides outside the gene matches: 8.

V gene TRBV18 combines with J gene TRBJ1-1; 9 nucleotides line up with TRBD1. Trimming removed 3 bases from V and 1 base from J; junction bases left unmatched: 6. From germline, CDR1 is KGHSH and CDR2 LQKENI. There are 16 residues in the CDR3. CDR3 DNA sequence: TGTGCCAGCTCACCGCGGGGACAGGGTGGGAACACTGAAGCTTTCTTT. It codes for CASSPRGQGGNTEAFF.

V is TRBV27 and J is TRBJ1-1; D is possibly TRBD1 (6 bases). V was pared by 6 bases and J by 9 bases, with 11 bases between. CDR1 is MNHEY and CDR2 is SMNVEV in the germline V gene (reference sequence). The CDR3 is made up of 11 amino acids. CDR3 sequence: CASRQDRKAFF. The CDR3 DNA is TGTGCCAGCAGACAGGACAGAAAAGCTTTCTTT.

The chain carries TRBV6-5 and TRBJ2-7, with D uncertain. CDR1 and CDR2 from the germline V gene are MNHEY and SVGAGI. V lost 0 bases to trimming and J lost 7 bases, with 16 bases between them. The CDR3 extends over 15 amino acids. The DNA of the CDR3 is TGTGCCAGCAGTTACTCGAGATACGGGTCTCGGGAGCAGTACTTC. Residues: CASSYSRYGSREQYF.

V is TRBV7-9 and J is TRBJ2-7, with D possibly matching TRBD2 (5 bases). CDR1 is SEHNR, CDR2 FQNEAQ, per germline (reference sequence). The CDR3 is made up of 13 amino acids. The V end lost 3 bases, the J end lost 2 bases, and 8 bases lay between the germline ends. The CDR3 nucleotides read TGTGCCAGCAGCTTTGCCGGGGCCTACGAGCAGTACTTC. It specifies CASSFAGAYEQYF.

The chain uses TRBV6-5 and TRBJ2-7, with a possible D match to TRBD2 (6 bases). With 2 bases removed from V and 4 bases from J, the gap between germline ends came to 15 bases. Germline-derived CDR1 and CDR2 are MNHEY and SVGAGI. This CDR3 region has 15 residues. The CDR3 sequence: CASSYLGTSLYEQYF. For the CDR3, the DNA is TGTGCCAGCAGTTACCTGGGGACTTCCCTATACGAGCAGTACTTC.

With regard to this clone: At one of its ends the junction is not consistent with the germline gene, which may arise from a read error. The gene calls are TRBV18 and TRBJ2-7; D uncertain. CDR1 and CDR2 from the germline V gene are KGHSH and LQKENI. The CDR3 totals 15 residues. The CDR3 bases are TGTGCCAGCTCACCCATTTTGGATGCCTCCAACGAGCAGTACTTC. This codes for CASSPILDASNEQYF.

CDR3 residues: CASTLSSGNAPYEQYF. CDR3 coding DNA: TGTGCCAGCACCCTTTCTAGCGGGAACGCCCCCTACGAGCAGTACTTC. The chain recombines TRBV5-4 with TRBJ2-7; TRBD2 agrees at 9 bases. The ends lost 6 bases at V and 2 bases at J; junction bases unmatched: 12. CDR1 is SGHNT, CDR2 YYREEE, per germline (reference sequence). This CDR3 spans 16 amino acids.

The chain employs TRBV19 and TRBJ2-4; D possibly corresponds to TRBD2 (6 bases). The CDR3 has 16 amino acids. Deletions cut 3 bases from V and 0 bases from J, with 12 bases between. The germline CDR1 and CDR2 sequences are LNHDA and SQIVND (reference sequence). The CDR3 nucleotides read TGTGCCAGTAGTATCGGGGGTGAAATAGCCAAAAACATTCAGTACTTC. It codes for CASSIGGEIAKNIQYF.

The V call is TRBV5-1, the J call TRBJ1-3; 8 bases match TRBD1. Germline-derived CDR1 and CDR2 are SGHRS and YFSETQ. The CDR3 has 18 amino acids. The V gene end was trimmed by 3 bases and the J gene end by 0 bases; junction bases not matched to a gene: 11. CDR3 residues: CASSSPPGTGNSGNTIYF. The CDR3 region has the DNA TGCGCCAGCAGCTCTCCGCCCGGGACAGGAAACTCTGGAAACACCATATATTTT.

This clone was observed a single time. This CDR3 reads CASTIDRNTGELFF. The CDR3 DNA follows: TGTGCCAGCACCATTGACAGGAACACCGGGGAGCTGTTTTTT. The gene calls are TRBV6-6 and TRBJ2-2, with D possibly being TRBD1 (5 bases). The V end was cut by 7 bases, the J end by 1 base, with 10 bases between. The CDR3 runs 14 residues. The germline gives CDR1 MNHNY, CDR2 SVGAGI (reference sequence).

The sample holds a few counts of this clone. V usage is TRBV25-1 and J usage is TRBJ1-2; D gene unclear. Germline values: CDR1 MGHDK, CDR2 SYGVNS. CDR3 length: 12 amino acids. Trimming cost V 9 bases and J 5 bases, with 13 bases left between them. CDR3 DNA: TGTGCCAGTACAAAGGCAGGTTATGGCTACACCTTC. As protein: CASTKAGYGYTF.

This chain uses TRBV11-3 with TRBJ2-1; perhaps D is TRBD1 or TRBD2 (5 bases each). Trimming cost V 5 bases and J 4 bases, with 12 bases left between them. The germline V gene encodes CDR1 SGHNT and CDR2 YENEEA. The length of the CDR3 is 14 residues. CDR3 sequence: CASSLGADYNEQFF. The CDR3 nucleotides read TGTGCCAGCAGCCTCGGGGCGGATTACAATGAGCAGTTCTTC. The full variable domain, its missing parts supplied by reference TRBV11-3 and TRBJ2-1, is EAGVVQSPRYKIIEKKQPVAFWCNPISGHNTLYWYLQNLGQGPELLIRYENEEAVDDSQLPKDRFSAERLKGVDSTLKIQPAELGDSAVYLCASSLGADYNEQFFGPGTRLTVL.

The V gene is TRBV7-9, the J gene TRBJ1-5; D not resolved. Per germline, CDR1 SEHNR and CDR2 FQNEAQ (reference sequence). V shed 1 base and J shed 5 bases, with 6 bases lying between them. The CDR3 extends over 13 amino acids. CDR3 in DNA: TGTGCCAGCAGCTTAGATTGGGATCAGCCCCAGCATTTT. The encoded protein is CASSLDWDQPQHF.

The CDR3 here is CASRSGVEAFF. The CDR3 DNA is TGTGCCAGCCGTTCGGGGGTTGAAGCTTTCTTT. The chain carries TRBV6-1 and TRBJ1-1, with a possible D match to TRBD1 (5 bases). The germline V and J ends were trimmed by 8 bases and 7 bases, with 11 bases remaining between them. The CDR3 contains 11 residues. CDR1 is MNHNS and CDR2 is SASEGT in the germline V gene.

The chain employs TRBV28 and TRBJ1-5; 10 positions agree with TRBD1. Germline V lookup: CDR1 MDHEN, CDR2 SYDVKM. The CDR3 length is 15 residues. V lost 7 bases, J lost 6 bases, and 9 bases stayed unmatched. For the CDR3, the DNA is TGTGCCAGCAATAGTGGGACAGGGGCTCGTCAGCCCCAGCATTTT. It specifies CASNSGTGARQPQHF. Together with reference TRBV28 and TRBJ1-5, the CDR3 gives the full variable domain: DVKVTQSSRYLVKRTGEKVFLECVQDMDHENMFWYRQDPGLGLRLIYFSYDVKMKEKGDIPEGYSVSREKKERFSLILESASTNQTSMYLCASNSGTGARQPQHFGDGTRLSIL.

The chain is built from TRBV25-1 and TRBJ2-2; 9 bases match TRBD2. CDR1 MGHDK and CDR2 SYGVNS come from the germline V gene. This CDR3 contains 18 residues. The J segment lost 7 bases and the V segment lost 0 bases, leaving 12 bases of the junction unmatched. The CDR3 loop reads CASSEYSRAGGLGGELFF. CDR3 nucleotide sequence: TGTGCCAGCAGTGAATATTCGAGAGCGGGAGGCCTCGGCGGGGAGCTGTTTTTT.

V usage is TRBV14 and J usage is TRBJ2-7, with a weak D call TRBD2 (6 bases). Trimming left V 1 base short and J 7 bases short, with 11 bases between. Germline V gene sequence: CDR1 SGHDN, CDR2 FVKESK. The CDR3 sequence is 13 residues long. DNA for the CDR3: TGTGCCAGCAGCCAAGCCGGGGGTCCGGAGCAGTACTTC. Translation gives CASSQAGGPEQYF.

This chain joins TRBV19 and TRBJ1-2; D ambiguous. The CDR3 spans 12 residues. V lost 1 base to trimming and J lost 7 bases, with 7 bases between them. Germline CDR1 and CDR2: LNHDA and SQIVND (reference sequence). CDR3 sequence reads: CASSIARTGYTF. CDR3 sequence (DNA): TGTGCCAGTAGTATAGCCAGAACTGGCTACACCTTC.

The J gene is TRBJ1-5, the V gene TRBV30; perhaps TRBD1 as D (5 bases). CDR3 length: 15 residues. Germline CDR1 GTSNPN, CDR2 SVGIG (reference sequence). Trimming left V 4 bases short and J 2 bases short, with 15 bases between. The CDR3 coding sequence is TGTGCCTGGAATGGACATCGGGGCGGCAATCAGCCCCAGCATTTT. This codes for CAWNGHRGGNQPQHF.

The V call is TRBV30, the J call TRBJ1-3, with D maybe TRBD1 (5 bases). The CDR3 spans 12 residues. Per the germline V gene, CDR1 is GTSNPN and CDR2 is SVGIG (reference sequence). V dropped 3 bases and J dropped 7 bases, with 10 bases sitting between them. The CDR3 reads CAWRWGGNTIYF. In DNA, the CDR3 is TGTGCCTGGAGGTGGGGCGGTAACACCATATATTTT.